Shown below are 14 T cell receptor beta chains from a single sample sequenced in a study of T cell responses to AZD1222 COVID-19 vaccine. TCRdb's copy holds only in-frame clones and misses some; the assay was immunoSEQ multiplex PCR. This sample has about 60,000 clones; more than 80% occur once, and the top ten carry about 21%. Sample: peripheral blood, taken on day 0 of MenACWY control vaccination. The origin of the receptors is an adult in good health.

The chain recombines TRBV6-5 with TRBJ2-7, with TRBD1 as a possible D gene (5 bases). Germline V gene data show CDR1 as MNHEY and CDR2 as SVGAGI. V lost 5 bases, J lost 3 bases, and 8 bases lay in between. The CDR3 has 12 residues. DNA of the CDR3: TGTGCCAGCAGTCATGACAGCTACGAGCAGTACTTC. Translating gives CASSHDSYEQYF.

The rearrangement joins TRBV4-3 to TRBJ1-1; possible D gene TRBD1, 5 bases. The CDR3 covers 15 residues. Germline V gives CDR1 LGHNA, CDR2 YSLEER. The germline V and J ends were trimmed by 0 bases and 1 base, with 9 bases remaining between them. The chain's CDR3 is CASSQEEGRNTEAFF. CDR3 DNA sequence: TGCGCCAGCAGCCAAGAGGAGGGGAGGAACACTGAAGCTTTCTTT.

This clone came up once. The chain employs TRBV11-2 and TRBJ1-4, with D perhaps TRBD1 (5 bases). This CDR3 has 15 residues. Germline lookup yields CDR1 SGHAT and CDR2 FQNNGV. Deletions cut 0 bases from V and 0 bases from J, with 5 bases between. This CDR3 reads CASSLDRATNEKLFF. The DNA for the CDR3 is TGTGCCAGCAGCTTAGACAGGGCAACTAATGAAAAACTGTTTTTT.

CDR3 protein: CAIREMSNTEAFF. The DNA for the CDR3 is TGTGCCATCCGGGAGATGAGTAACACTGAAGCTTTCTTT. This rearrangement joins TRBV10-3 to TRBJ1-1; D is uncertain. This CDR3 has 13 residues. Per germline, CDR1 ENHRY and CDR2 SYGVKD. V was clipped by 8 bases and J by 2 bases, with 12 bases between them.

The chain couples TRBV6-2 or TRBV6-3 to TRBJ1-2, with 9 bases that match TRBD1. CDR1 and CDR2 from the germline V gene are MNHEY and SVGEGT. There are 15 residues in the CDR3. J gave up 7 bases and V 6 bases, and 12 bases lay outside the gene matches. CDR3 loop: CASSSRDRVQVGYTF. The DNA for the CDR3 is TGTGCCAGCAGCAGCAGGGACAGGGTACAAGTTGGCTACACCTTC.

The chain recombines TRBV7-9 with TRBJ1-6, with 10 bases fitting TRBD1. Germline CDR1 SEHNR, CDR2 FQNEAQ (reference sequence). Trimming at V came to 1 base and at J to 9 bases, leaving 3 bases not matched to a gene. The CDR3 has 15 amino acids. CDR3 sequence (DNA): TGTGCCAGCAGCTTAGGAGGGACAGGGGCTTCACCCCTCCACTTT. It codes for CASSLGGTGASPLHF.

The V call is TRBV19, the J call TRBJ2-2; no clear D gene. The CDR3 length is 14 residues. The germline V gene has CDR1 LNHDA and CDR2 SQIVND (reference sequence). The V end lost 5 bases, the J end lost 4 bases, and 11 bases lay between the germline ends. The CDR3 spells CASSPVVGTGELFF. CDR3 in DNA: TGTGCCAGTAGTCCAGTCGTCGGCACCGGGGAGCTGTTTTTT.

The chain employs TRBV18 and TRBJ2-1; 14 positions match TRBD2. This CDR3 has 19 residues. Germline V gene lookup returns CDR1 KGHSH and CDR2 LQKENI. V shed 2 bases, J shed 0 bases, and the junction held 6 bases outside the gene matches. CDR3 DNA: TGTGCCAGCTCACCAGTAGCCGGACTAGCGGGAGGCTCCTACAATGAGCAGTTCTTC. Its protein is CASSPVAGLAGGSYNEQFF.

V is TRBV15 and J is TRBJ2-1, with D uncertain. V was clipped by 0 bases and J by 0 bases, with 9 bases between them. Germline V gives CDR1 LNHNV, CDR2 YYDKDF (reference sequence). CDR3 length: 16 residues. DNA for the CDR3: TGTGCCACCAGCAGAGACCATGGTTCCTCCTACAATGAGCAGTTCTTC. This encodes CATSRDHGSSYNEQFF. Full variable domain (remainder filled in from reference TRBV15 and TRBJ2-1): DAMVIQNPRYQVTQFGKPVTLSCSQTLNHNVMYWYQQKSSQAPKLLFHYYDKDFNNEADTPDNFQSRRPNTSFCFLDIRSPGLGDTAMYLCATSRDHGSSYNEQFFGPGTRLTVL.

The V call is TRBV18, the J call TRBJ2-7; TRBD2 matches at 11 bases. Losses at the gene ends were 1 base for V and 4 bases for J; bases not matched to a gene: 6. Germline-derived CDR1 and CDR2 are KGHSH and LQKENI. This CDR3 has 16 residues. In DNA, the CDR3 is TGTGCCAGCTCACCACGAGGGGGGACTAGCGGTTACGAGCAGTACTTC. Protein sequence: CASSPRGGTSGYEQYF.

CDR3 residues: CASSRTGGAGGTYEQYF. The CDR3 DNA reads TGTGCCAGCAGTCGTACAGGGGGCGCAGGGGGCACCTACGAGCAGTACTTC. V usage is TRBV6-6 and J usage is TRBJ2-7, with 9 bases matching TRBD1. Trimming cost V 5 bases and J 2 bases; bases outside gene matches: 13. The V gene's germline CDR1 is MNHNY and CDR2 SVGAGI (reference sequence). The CDR3 consists of 17 residues.

The chain employs TRBV19 and TRBJ2-4; tentatively, D is TRBD1 (6 bases). This CDR3 spans 11 amino acids. The V end lost 8 bases, the J end lost 8 bases, and 10 bases lay between the germline ends. The germline V gene encodes CDR1 LNHDA and CDR2 SQIVND (reference sequence). CDR3 residues: CASSQGYIQYF. The CDR3, as DNA: TGTGCCAGTTCCCAGGGGTACATTCAGTACTTC.

The CDR3 here is CASSNGLAGATGELFF. The CDR3 DNA reads TGTGCCAGCAGCAACGGACTAGCGGGAGCCACCGGGGAGCTGTTTTTT. The chain recombines TRBV11-3 with TRBJ2-2, with 13 bases that match TRBD2. Germline CDR1 reads SGHNT; CDR2 reads YENEEA. The CDR3 spans 16 residues. V gave up 5 bases and J gave up 4 bases; unmatched junction bases: 4.

The chain uses TRBV4-1 and TRBJ1-2; 10 nucleotides agree with TRBD1. The CDR3 consists of 16 residues. Per the germline V gene, CDR1 is MGHRA and CDR2 is YSYEKL. The V gene end was trimmed by 1 base and the J gene end by 4 bases; junction bases not matched to a gene: 6. The CDR3 region has the DNA TGCGCCAGCAGCCAAGGTCAGACAGGGGGCCTCTATGGCTACACCTTC. Translated: CASSQGQTGGLYGYTF.